The T cell receptor beta chain under discussion was sequenced for a study of cytomegalovirus exposure and HLA in healthy donors (dated by TCRdb to about 2017). Study-level background: A later analysis indicated that the 110 or so validation repertoires were generated on the platform also employed for the approximately 690 repertoires of the first cohort. The study aimed to test whether cataloging public T cell receptors could reveal signatures of past pathogen exposure. A separate validation cohort of over a hundred different subjects was used in addition to the roughly 700-subject first cohort. High-throughput TCR immunosequencing, statistical association of individual TCRs with disease status, and machine learning were combined to predict cytomegalovirus infection status.

Remarks on this clone: No cognate antigen has been identified for it. Base quality data are lacking; no much larger clone is found one base away.

From a lookup of the germline V gene (reference sequence), CDR1 and CDR2 are LNHDA and SQIVND. V loses 6 bases, J loses 0 bases, and the germline ends lie 12 bases apart. The CDR3 spans 16 residues, from the cysteine through the phenylalanine. This entry keeps only the CDR3 DNA: 48 bases, framed from base 1. The donors were included in the validation cohort of some 110 subjects, a group kept apart from the approximately 670-subject first cohort. The library was made by the immunoSEQ multiplex PCR assay. Regarding the original processing steps: A statistical classification framework was built to diagnose cytomegalovirus status from the catalog of TCR beta chain sequences. TCRdb mirrors the immuneACCESS table, restricted to in-frame sequences. Some clones are absent from its copies; in checked studies, under half trace to an unresolved V gene, and the reason for the others is unknown. V, J and clone size were drawn from that table, and D and trimming were deduced from the DNA. The sample table records some 100,000 clones; roughly 83% of these occur just once. Around 5% of the sample belongs to the ten largest clones.

Paper-wide results and their limitations: In a later analysis, TCRs clustered in the first cohort were found to also tend to co-occur in the roughly 130 validation repertoires, with 85% to 95% of cluster scores above 0. The authors suggested that the approach could potentially be generalized to other disease states and immunological phenotypes. A few of the identified cytomegalovirus-associated TCR beta chains were confirmed in vitro to be specific for cytomegalovirus antigens. A later analysis lacked HLA typing for the validation cohort, so it scored co-occurrence in that cohort across all 110 or so repertoires. Across donors, most TCR sequences were observed very rarely, whereas some public TCRs were present in many individuals. The study gave a list of around 170 TCR beta chains associated with cytomegalovirus. In both the original and validation cohorts, the classifier was reported to diagnose cytomegalovirus status with high specificity and sensitivity.

Input material: PBMCs. This sequence originates from a man between 18 and 35 years old in good health and CMV-seronegative. The chain employs TRBV19 and TRBJ2-6, with a tentative D gene TRBD1 over 6 matching bases. The DNA sequence is given as TGTGCCAGTAGCCACCAACAGGGCTCTGGGGCCAACGTCCTGACTTTC. This gives the protein CASSHQQGSGANVLTF.